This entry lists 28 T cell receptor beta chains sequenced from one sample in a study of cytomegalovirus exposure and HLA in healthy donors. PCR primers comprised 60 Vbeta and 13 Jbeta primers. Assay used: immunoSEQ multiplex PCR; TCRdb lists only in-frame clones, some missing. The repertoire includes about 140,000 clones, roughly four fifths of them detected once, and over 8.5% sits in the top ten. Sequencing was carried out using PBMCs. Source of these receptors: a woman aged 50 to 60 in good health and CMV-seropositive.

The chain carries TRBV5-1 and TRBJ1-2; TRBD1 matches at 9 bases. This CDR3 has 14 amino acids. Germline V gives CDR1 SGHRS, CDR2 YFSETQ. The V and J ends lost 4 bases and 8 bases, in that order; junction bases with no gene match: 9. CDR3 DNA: TGCGCCAGCAGCCCAGACGGGACAGGGCAGGGCTACACCTTC. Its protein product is CASSPDGTGQGYTF. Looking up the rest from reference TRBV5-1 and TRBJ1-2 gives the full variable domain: KAGVTQTPRYLIKTRGQQVTLSCSPISGHRSVSWYQQTPGQGLQFLFEYFSETQRNKGNFPGRFSGRQFSNSRSEMNVSTLELGDSALYLCASSPDGTGQGYTFGSGTRLTVV.

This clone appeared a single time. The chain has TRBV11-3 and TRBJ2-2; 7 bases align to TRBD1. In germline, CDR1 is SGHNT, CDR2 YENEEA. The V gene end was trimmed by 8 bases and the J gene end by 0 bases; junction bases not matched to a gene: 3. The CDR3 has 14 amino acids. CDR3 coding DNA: TGTGCCAGCGGAACAGGGGCGAACACCGGGGAGCTGTTTTTT. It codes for CASGTGANTGELFF.

The CDR3: CASSEKQGKSNQPQHF. The CDR3 bases are TGTGCCAGCAGCGAAAAACAGGGTAAAAGCAATCAGCCCCAGCATTTT. The chain links TRBV9 to TRBJ1-5; possible D gene TRBD1, 6 bases. Between the trimmed V and J ends, which lost 3 bases and 1 base, there was a span of 14 bases. This CDR3 has 16 amino acids. Germline CDR1 SGDLS, CDR2 YYNGEE.

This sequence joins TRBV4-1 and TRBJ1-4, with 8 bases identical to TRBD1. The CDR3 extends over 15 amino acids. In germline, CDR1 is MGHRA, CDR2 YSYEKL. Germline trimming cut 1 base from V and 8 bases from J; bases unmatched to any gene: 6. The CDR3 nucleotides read TGCGCCAGCAGCCAAGTGACAGGGGCGCACGAAAAACTGTTTTTT. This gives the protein CASSQVTGAHEKLFF.

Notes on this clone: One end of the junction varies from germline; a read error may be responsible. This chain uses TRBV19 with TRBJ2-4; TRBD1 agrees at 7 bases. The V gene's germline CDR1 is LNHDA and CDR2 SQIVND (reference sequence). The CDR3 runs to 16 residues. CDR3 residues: CASSIGAGTAKNSQYF. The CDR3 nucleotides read TGTGCCAGTAGTATAGGGGCCGGGACAGCCAAAAACAGTCAGTACTTC. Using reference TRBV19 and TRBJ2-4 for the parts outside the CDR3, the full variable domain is DGGITQSPKYLFRKEGQNVTLSCEQNLNHDAMYWYRQDPGQGLRLIYYSQIVNDFQKGDIAEGYSVSREKKESFPLTVTSAQKNPTAFYLCASSIGAGTAKNSQYFGAGTRLSVL.

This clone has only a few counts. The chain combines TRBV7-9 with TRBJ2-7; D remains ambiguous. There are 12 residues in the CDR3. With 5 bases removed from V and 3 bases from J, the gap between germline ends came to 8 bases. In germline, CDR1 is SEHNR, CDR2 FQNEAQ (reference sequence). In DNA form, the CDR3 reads TGTGCCAGCAGCCGAACAGACTACGAGCAGTACTTC. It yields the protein CASSRTDYEQYF.

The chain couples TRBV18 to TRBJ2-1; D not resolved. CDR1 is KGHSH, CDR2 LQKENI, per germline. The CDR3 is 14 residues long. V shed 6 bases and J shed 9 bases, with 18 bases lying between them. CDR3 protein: CASSASETPVEQFF. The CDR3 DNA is TGTGCCAGCTCGGCCTCGGAGACGCCCGTTGAGCAGTTCTTC.

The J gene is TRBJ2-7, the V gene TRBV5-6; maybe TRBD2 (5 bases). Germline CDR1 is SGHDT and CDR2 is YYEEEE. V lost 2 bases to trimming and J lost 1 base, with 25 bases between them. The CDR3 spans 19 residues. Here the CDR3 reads CASSFELGTNRTFSYEQYF. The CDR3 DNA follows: TGTGCCAGCAGCTTTGAACTAGGTACAAACCGTACCTTTTCCTACGAGCAGTACTTC.

This chain's CDR3 is CASSRQDWRYEQFF. The CDR3 DNA reads TGTGCCAGCAGCCGACAGGACTGGCGCTATGAGCAGTTCTTC. This rearrangement joins TRBV4-2 to TRBJ2-1; D may be TRBD1 (6 bases). V was cut by 4 bases and J by 8 bases, with 15 bases left in between. The CDR3 has 14 amino acids. Looked up from germline, CDR1 is LGHNA and CDR2 is YNFKEQ.

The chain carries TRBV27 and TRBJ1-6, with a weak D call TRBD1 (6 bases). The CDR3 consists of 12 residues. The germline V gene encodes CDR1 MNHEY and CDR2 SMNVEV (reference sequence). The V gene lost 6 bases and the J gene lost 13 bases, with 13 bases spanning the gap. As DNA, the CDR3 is TGTGCCAGCAGCGCAACAGGGAAGCCCCTCCACTTT. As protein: CASSATGKPLHF.

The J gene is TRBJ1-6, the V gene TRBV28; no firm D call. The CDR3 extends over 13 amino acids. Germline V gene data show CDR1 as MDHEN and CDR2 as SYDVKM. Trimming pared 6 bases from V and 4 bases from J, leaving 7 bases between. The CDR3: CASRPGYNSPLHF. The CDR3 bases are TGTGCCAGCAGGCCGGGGTATAATTCACCCCTCCACTTT.

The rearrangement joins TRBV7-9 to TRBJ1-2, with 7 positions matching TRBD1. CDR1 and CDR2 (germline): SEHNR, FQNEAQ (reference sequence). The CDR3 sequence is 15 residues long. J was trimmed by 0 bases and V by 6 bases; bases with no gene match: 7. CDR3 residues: CASRDGGGPNYGYTF. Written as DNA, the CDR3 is TGTGCCAGCAGGGATGGAGGGGGCCCTAACTATGGCTACACCTTC.

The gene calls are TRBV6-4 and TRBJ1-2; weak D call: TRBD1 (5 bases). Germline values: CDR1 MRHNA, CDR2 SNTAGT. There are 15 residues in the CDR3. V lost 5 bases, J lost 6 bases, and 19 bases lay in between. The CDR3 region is CASSRDFPTNDGYTF. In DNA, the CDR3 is TGTGCCAGCAGTCGGGACTTCCCCACCAATGATGGCTACACCTTC.

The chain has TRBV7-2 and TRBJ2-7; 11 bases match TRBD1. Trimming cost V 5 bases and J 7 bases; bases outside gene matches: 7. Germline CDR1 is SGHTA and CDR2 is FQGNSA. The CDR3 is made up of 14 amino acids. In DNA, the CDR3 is TGTGCCAGCAGCCCTACCGGGACAGGGGGAGAGCAGTACTTC. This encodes CASSPTGTGGEQYF.

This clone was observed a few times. This CDR3 reads CASSLGGGGLTGELFF. The DNA for the CDR3 is TGTGCCAGCAGTTTAGGAGGCGGGGGTTTAACCGGGGAGCTGTTTTTT. This chain uses TRBV27 with TRBJ2-2; 7 positions agree with TRBD2. This CDR3 contains 16 residues. The V gene's germline CDR1 is MNHEY and CDR2 SMNVEV (reference sequence). J was trimmed by 5 bases and V by 2 bases; bases with no gene match: 8.

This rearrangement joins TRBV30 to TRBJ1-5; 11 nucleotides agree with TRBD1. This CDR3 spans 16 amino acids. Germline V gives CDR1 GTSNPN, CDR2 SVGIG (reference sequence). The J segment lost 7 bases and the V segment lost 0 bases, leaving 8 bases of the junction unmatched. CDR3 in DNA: TGTGCCTGGAGTGTTGTGGACAGGGGGCGCGGACAGCCCCAGCATTTT. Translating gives CAWSVVDRGRGQPQHF.

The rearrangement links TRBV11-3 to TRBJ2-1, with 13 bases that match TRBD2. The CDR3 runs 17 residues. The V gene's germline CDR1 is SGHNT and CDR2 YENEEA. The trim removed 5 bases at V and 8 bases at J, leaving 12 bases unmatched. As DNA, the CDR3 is TGTGCCAGCAGCCTCCGGACTAGCGGGGGTTCGCTGTATGAGCAGTTCTTC. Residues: CASSLRTSGGSLYEQFF.

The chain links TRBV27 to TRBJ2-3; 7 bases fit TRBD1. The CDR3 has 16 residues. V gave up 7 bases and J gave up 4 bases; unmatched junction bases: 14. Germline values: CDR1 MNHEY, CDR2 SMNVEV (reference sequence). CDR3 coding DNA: TGTGCCAGCATTGCTCGAGGGGGCTATCAATCAGATACGCAGTATTTT. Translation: CASIARGGYQSDTQYF.

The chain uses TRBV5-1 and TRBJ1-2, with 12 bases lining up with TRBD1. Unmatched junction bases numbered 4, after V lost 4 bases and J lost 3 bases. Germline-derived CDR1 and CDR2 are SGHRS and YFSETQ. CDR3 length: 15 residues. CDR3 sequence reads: CASSPGTGGHYGYTF. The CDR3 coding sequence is TGCGCCAGCAGCCCTGGGACAGGGGGCCACTATGGCTACACCTTC.

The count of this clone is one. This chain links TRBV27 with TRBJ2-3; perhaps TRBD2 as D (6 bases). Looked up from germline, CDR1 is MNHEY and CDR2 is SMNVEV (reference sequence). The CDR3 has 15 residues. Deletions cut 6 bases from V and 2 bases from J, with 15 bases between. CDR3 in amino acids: CASSTWGLLTDTQYF. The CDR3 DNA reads TGTGCCAGCAGCACCTGGGGACTCCTCACAGATACGCAGTATTTT.

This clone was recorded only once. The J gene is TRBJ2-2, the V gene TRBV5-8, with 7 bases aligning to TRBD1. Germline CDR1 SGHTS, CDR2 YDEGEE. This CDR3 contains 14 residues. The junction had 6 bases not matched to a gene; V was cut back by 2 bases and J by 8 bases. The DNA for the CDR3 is TGTGCCAGCAGCTTCCGACAGGGAAGGGGGGAGCTGTTTTTT. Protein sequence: CASSFRQGRGELFF.

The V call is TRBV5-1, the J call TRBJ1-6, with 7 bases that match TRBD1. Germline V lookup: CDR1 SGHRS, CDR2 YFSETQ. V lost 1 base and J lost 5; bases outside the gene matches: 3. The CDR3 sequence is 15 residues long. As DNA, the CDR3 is TGCGCCAGCAGCTTGCGCACAGGGGATAATTCACCCCTCCACTTT. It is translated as CASSLRTGDNSPLHF.

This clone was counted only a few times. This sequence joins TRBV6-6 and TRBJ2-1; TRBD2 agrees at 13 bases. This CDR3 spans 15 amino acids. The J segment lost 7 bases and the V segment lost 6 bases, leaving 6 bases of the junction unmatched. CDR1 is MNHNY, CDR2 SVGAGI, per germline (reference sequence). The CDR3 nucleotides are TGTGCCAGCAGCCGAACTAGCGGGGGGGTAAATGAGCAGTTCTTC. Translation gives CASSRTSGGVNEQFF.

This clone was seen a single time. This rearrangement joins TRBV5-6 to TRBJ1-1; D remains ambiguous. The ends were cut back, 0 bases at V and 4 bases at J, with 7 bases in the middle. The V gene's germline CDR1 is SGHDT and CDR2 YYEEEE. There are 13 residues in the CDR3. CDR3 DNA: TGTGCCAGCAGCTTGGCCCCGGGCACTGAAGCTTTCTTT. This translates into CASSLAPGTEAFF.

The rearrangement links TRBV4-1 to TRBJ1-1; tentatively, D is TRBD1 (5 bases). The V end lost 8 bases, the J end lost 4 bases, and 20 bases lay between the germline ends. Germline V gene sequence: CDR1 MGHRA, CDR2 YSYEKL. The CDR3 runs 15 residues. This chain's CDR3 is CASGGISDLGTEAFF. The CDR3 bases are TGCGCCAGCGGGGGGATCTCTGACCTCGGCACTGAAGCTTTCTTT.

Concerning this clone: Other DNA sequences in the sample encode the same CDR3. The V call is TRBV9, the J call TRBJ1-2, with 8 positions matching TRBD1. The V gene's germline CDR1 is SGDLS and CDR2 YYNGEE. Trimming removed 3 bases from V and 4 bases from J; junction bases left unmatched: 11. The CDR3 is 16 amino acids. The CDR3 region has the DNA TGTGCCAGCAGCGCTTCCGGGACAGGAGGCCCCTATGGCTACACCTTC. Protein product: CASSASGTGGPYGYTF.

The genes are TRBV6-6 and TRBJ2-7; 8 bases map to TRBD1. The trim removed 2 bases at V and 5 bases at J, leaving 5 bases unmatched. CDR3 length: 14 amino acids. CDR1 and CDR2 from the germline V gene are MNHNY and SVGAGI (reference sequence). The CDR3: CASSYAGGRDEQYF. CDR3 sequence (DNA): TGTGCCAGCAGTTACGCAGGGGGCAGGGACGAGCAGTACTTC.

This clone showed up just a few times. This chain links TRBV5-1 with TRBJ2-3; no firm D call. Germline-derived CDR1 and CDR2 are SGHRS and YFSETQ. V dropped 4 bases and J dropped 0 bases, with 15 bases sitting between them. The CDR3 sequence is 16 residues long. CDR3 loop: CASSANSIPSTDTQYF. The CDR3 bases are TGCGCCAGCAGCGCGAATTCAATCCCTAGCACAGATACGCAGTATTTT.